This is a list of T cell receptor beta chains from one sample in a study of blood T cell repertoires in COVID-19. TCRdb's table, derived via immunoSEQ multiplex PCR, lists solely in-frame clones and lacks some. The sample holds about 300,000 clones; 86% are singletons and the top ten take about 4.2%. The sequenced sample consisted of PBMCs or T cells enriched from blood (not recorded which). Every receptor here comes from a man aged 30 to 45 who had recovered from COVID-19. Each CDR3 is given with its conserved first and last residue. A D gene is named only where the DNA matches it firmly. The size field is filled for only some rows; it gives once, few, many or a size class.

>once|TRBJ2-3|TRBD2|TRBV5-1
TGCGCCAGCAGCTACTCACCAACAAGCGGGGGGGCCTTAGATACGCAGTATTTT
CASSYSPTSGGALDTQYF
>NA|TRBJ2-3|TRBD2|TRBV18
TGTGCCAGCTCACCCACTAGCGGGACGGTTAGCACAGATACGCAGTATTTT
CASSPTSGTVSTDTQYF
>once|TRBJ1-1|TRBD1|TRBV13
TGTGCCAGCAGCCACCTGAGAGCCGGTAGAGGGGGCCTAGTGAACACTGAAGCTTTCTTT
CASSHLRAGRGGLVNTEAFF
>few|TRBJ2-7|NA|TRBV30
TGTGCCTGGAGTGTACACGTTGACAGGTCCCCCTACGAGCAGTACTTC
CAWSVHVDRSPYEQYF
>NA|TRBJ1-2|TRBD1|TRBV6-5
TGTGCCAGCAGTTACTCGATTCAGGGGGCTGATGGCTACACCTTC
CASSYSIQGADGYTF
>NA|TRBJ1-5|NA|TRBV30
TGTGCCTGGAGTGACTACTTCGCGGGTAGTGGCAATCAGCCCCAGCATTTT
CAWSDYFAGSGNQPQHF
>NA|TRBJ2-7|TRBD1|TRBV6-5
TGTGCCAGCAGTTATTCGCTAGGGACAGGCGAGCAGTACTTC
CASSYSLGTGEQYF
>NA|TRBJ1-3|NA|TRBV9
TGTGCCAGCAGCGTTCAGGGCTCTGGAAACACCATATATTTT
CASSVQGSGNTIYF
>NA|TRBJ1-6|NA|TRBV3-1/TRBV3-2
TGTGCCAGCAGTCTAGGGCATGCGGGGCTCTATTCACCCCTCCACTTT
CASSLGHAGLYSPLHF
>NA|TRBJ1-2|TRBD1|TRBV5-1
TGCGCCAGCAGCTCCCGGGACAGCGTCTATGGCTACACCTTC
CASSSRDSVYGYTF
>NA|TRBJ2-1|TRBD1|TRBV5-1
TGCGCCAGCAGCCCCAGGGGGCTCTACAATGAGCAGTTCTTC
CASSPRGLYNEQFF
>few|TRBJ1-6|NA|TRBV2
TGTGCCAGCAGGGGGGGGGTTGCTAATTCACCCCTCCACTTT
CASRGGVANSPLHF
>NA|TRBJ1-1|NA|TRBV29-1
TGCAGCGTTGAGAACAGGAACACTGAAGCTTTCTTT
CSVENRNTEAFF
>NA|TRBJ1-6|TRBD1|TRBV7-2
TGTGCCAGCAGCAAGCGACAGGGAGGCAAAACTTCACCCCTCCACTTT
CASSKRQGGKTSPLHF
>NA|TRBJ2-1|NA|TRBV6-4
TGTGCCAGCAGTGACGGGAACAGGTACAATGAGCAGTTCTTC
CASSDGNRYNEQFF
>NA|TRBJ2-1|NA|TRBV5-1
TGCGCCAGCAGCGCCTGGACAGATCACCCATACAATGAGCAGTTCTTC
CASSAWTDHPYNEQFF
>NA|TRBJ2-1|TRBD2|TRBV5-1
TGCGCCAGCCACTTCCTAGCGGGAGTGGATGAGCAGTTCTTC
CASHFLAGVDEQFF
>NA|TRBJ2-2|TRBD1|TRBV30
TGTGCCTGGAGTCTGGGACAGGGAATCTTGGAGGAGCTGTTTTTT
CAWSLGQGILEELFF
>once|TRBJ2-2|TRBD1|TRBV28
TGTGCCAGCAGTACCCGGGACAGGGGGGCGGCCGGGGAGCTGTTTTTT
CASSTRDRGAAGELFF
>NA|TRBJ1-2|NA|TRBV18
TGTGCCAGCTCACCCGGAGGGGAGGGGTATGGCTACACCTTC
CASSPGGEGYGYTF
>NA|TRBJ1-2|NA|TRBV28
TGTGCCAGCAGCCCCGGGCCGCGGGCCTATGGCTACACCTTC
CASSPGPRAYGYTF
>NA|TRBJ2-4|TRBD1|TRBV19
TGTGCCAGTAGTATGTACAGGGGAGAAGGAAACATTCAGTACTTC
CASSMYRGEGNIQYF
>NA|TRBJ1-6|NA|TRBV27
TGTGCCAGCAGTTTGAGTAATAATTCACCCCTCCACTTT
CASSLSNNSPLHF
>NA|TRBJ2-5|TRBD2|TRBV5-1
TGCGCCAGCAGCTTGGGAGGCGGGGGGCCGCAAGAGACCCAGTACTTC
CASSLGGGGPQETQYF
>once|TRBJ1-1|NA|TRBV12-3/TRBV12-4
TGTGCCAGCAGGAGTACAGGCACTGAAGCTTTCTTT
CASRSTGTEAFF
>NA|TRBJ2-1|NA|TRBV19
TGTGCCAGTAGCTCCTTGAATAGCTTCGGCAATGAGCAGTTCTTC
CASSSLNSFGNEQFF
>few|TRBJ1-3|TRBD1|TRBV28
TGTGCCAGCCTGCCCCGGACAGGGGTGCTACTCGGCAACACCATATATTTT
CASLPRTGVLLGNTIYF
>NA|TRBJ1-5|NA|TRBV7-2
TGTGCCAGCAGCTTAACTGTAAGCAGGGTCTATAGCAATCAGCCCCAGCATTTT
CASSLTVSRVYSNQPQHF
>NA|TRBJ2-5|NA|TRBV6-5
TGTGCCAGCAGCCGAGGATCATCGCAAGAGACCCAGTACTTC
CASSRGSSQETQYF
>NA|TRBJ2-1|TRBD2|TRBV3-1/TRBV3-2
TGTGCCAGCAGCTTAGCGGGGGGCGGTGGCAATGAGCAGTTCTTC
CASSLAGGGGNEQFF
>NA|TRBJ2-7|NA|TRBV5-6
TGTGCCAGCAGCTTGTTCAGGTCCTACGAGCAGTACTTC
CASSLFRSYEQYF
>NA|TRBJ1-6|NA|TRBV3-1/TRBV3-2
TGTGCCAGCAGCCAATGGGGGGGGAATTCACCCCTCCACTTT
CASSQWGGNSPLHF
>NA|TRBJ2-1|TRBD2|TRBV7-6
TGTGCCAGCAGCTTAATGGCTAGCGGGATGAGCTCCTACAATGAGCAGTTCTTC
CASSLMASGMSSYNEQFF
>few|TRBJ1-5|NA|TRBV18
TGTGCCAGCTCTCGAGCGGATCAGCCCCAGCATTTT
CASSRADQPQHF
>NA|TRBJ2-5|NA|TRBV29-1
TGCAGCGTTGAAGAGGGAGGGTACTTC
CSVEEGGYF
>NA|TRBJ2-3|TRBD2|TRBV5-1
TGCGCCAGCAGCTTGGTATTTAGCGGGGGGCCGGGAGATACGCAGTATTTT
CASSLVFSGGPGDTQYF
>NA|TRBJ1-6|NA|TRBV19
TGTGCCAGCAGAGCAGGGGATTCACCCCTCCACTTT
CASRAGDSPLHF
>NA|TRBJ1-2|TRBD1|TRBV6-5
TGTGCCAGCTCTGGCAGGGGGCTAGTTCACTATGGCTACACCTTC
CASSGRGLVHYGYTF
>once|TRBJ1-1|NA|TRBV7-2
TGTGCCAGCAGCTTAGCCGGGACACCGAACACTGAAGCTTTCTTT
CASSLAGTPNTEAFF
>NA|TRBJ2-5|TRBD2|TRBV11-2
TGTGCCAGCAGCCCCGGACTAGCGGGAGTGGAGACCCAGTACTTC
CASSPGLAGVETQYF
>NA|TRBJ1-1|TRBD1|TRBV5-4
TGTGCCAGCAGCGAGGACAGGAGGGGGGCTTTCTTT
CASSEDRRGAFF
>NA|TRBJ2-1|TRBD2|TRBV12-5
TGTGCTAGTGTGAGGGCGGGGGGAGACAATGAGCAGTTCTTC
CASVRAGGDNEQFF
>NA|TRBJ2-3|TRBD2|TRBV7-2
TGTGCCAGCAGCGGATCGGGACTAGCGGGTGAGCAGTATTTT
CASSGSGLAGEQYF
>NA|TRBJ2-1|NA|TRBV3-1/TRBV3-2
TGTGCCAGCAGCCAAGACACTATCCGCCGTAGGAGTGAGCAGTTCTTC
CASSQDTIRRRSEQFF
>once|TRBJ1-5|TRBD1|TRBV6-2/TRBV6-3
TGTGCCAGCAGTTACTCCCTTCGGACAGGAGCCCGGCCCCAGCATTTT
CASSYSLRTGARPQHF